This T cell receptor (beta chain) was obtained from a study of T cells in Graves' hyperthyroidism and ophthalmopathy (dated by TCRdb to between 2018 and 2021). Turning to the overall study: Peripheral blood was sampled at the time of initial diagnosis, prior to any treatment. A discovery cohort of around 100 patients, roughly 45 with Graves' ophthalmopathy and approximately 60 with stable Graves' hyperthyroidism, was used to find distinguishing TCR V-J signatures. Prospective prediction of ophthalmopathy was tested in an independent validation cohort consisting of 18 to 20 hyperthyroidism patients and 15 to 17 patients who later progressed to ophthalmopathy. For training and testing, the 100 or so patients in the discovery cohort were randomly divided in a 7:3 ratio. The study also compared thyroid tissue and blood T-cell repertoires from roughly 6 Graves' hyperthyroidism patients. Following sampling, methimazole starting at 30 mg daily was given to hyperthyroidism patients, and high-dose intravenous methylprednisolone was given to ophthalmopathy patients. TCR Vbeta CDR3 sequencing of some 140 peripheral blood samples (around 45 ophthalmopathy, about 74 hyperthyroidism and about 17 progressor patients) is reported in the paper.

As regards this clonotype: It has no known antigen specificity. The input lacks base qualities; no much larger clone sits a single base away.

In the ophthalmopathy patients, disease was moderately to severely active, with a Clinical Activity Score of 3 or more, a NOSPECS grade of 4 or more, and a duration of less than 3 months. The study excluded patients with uncontrolled infections, other autoimmune diseases, pregnancy or lactation. Clinical symptoms, serum thyroxine and TRAb, thyroid ultrasound, and orbital computed tomography formed the basis for the diagnoses. PBMCs were separated from roughly 10 ml of fresh peripheral blood using Ficoll-Paque density gradient centrifugation. Trizol reagent was used to extract total RNA, and RNA quality was then checked on an Agilent 2100 Bioanalyzer. The paper as a whole reports these results and caveats: Sample size was not statistically predetermined, and blinding of investigators to group allocation was not performed. In validation, the model predicted progression to ophthalmopathy a median of roughly 6.2 months before onset, with over 55% sensitivity and nearly 75% specificity. Blood samples also contained most of the expanded thyroid clonotypes (frequency above 0.001), which suggests that blood repertoires may reflect thyroid immune responses. A 13 V-J signature model separated ophthalmopathy from stable hyperthyroidism, with just over 85% sensitivity and roughly 84% specificity in cross-validation and 80%/75% in testing.

The TCR beta CDR3 regions were amplified from RNA transcripts. A first-round RT-PCR of the TCR CDR3 used the HTBI primer set with the Qiagen OneStep RT-PCR kit. Libraries were constructed in a second round of multiplex PCR, after which size selection and purification were carried out. Paired-end sequencing of the libraries was performed with 100 bp reads on an Illumina HiSeq2000. Regarding the original processing steps: SOAPnuke was used to process the raw data, throwing out any read that contained adapters or uncalled bases, had a mean Phred below 15, or lacked an exact constant-primer or identifier match. COPE v1.2.5 was used to merge high-quality paired reads, and clonotypes were defined as unique nucleotide sequences. MiTCR v1.1 was used to align clonotypes to the IMGT TRBV, TRBD and TRBJ reference segments. The analysis was restricted to V-J combinations with a frequency above 0.0001, which together covered around 99% of the repertoires. The TCS score was defined as F50 (clonal expansion) divided by E x V (chaos), with BLOSUM62-based TCRdist calculated between CDR3 peptides within each V-J. Welch's t-statistics and random forest reduced approximately 520 V-J features to some 14, which were used in a naive Bayes classifier (R e1071). TCRdb passed the public sequencing reads through fastp at Q25 and MiXCR, retaining productive beta sequences. Records with the same CDR3 protein are collapsed into one entry carrying the most frequent genes and DNA. Clone size and V and J calls follow TCRdb, not the original study. The table for this sample lists a few hundred thousand distinct CDR3 sequences; about a sixth of them were counted only once. Roughly a sixth of the sample rests with the top ten.

The sequence was collected from a woman aged 18-29 years with Graves' ophthalmopathy. Material for sequencing was blood.

The sequenced DNA is TGTGCCAGCAGCCAAGGGGGGGGGGGCTCCTATAATTCACCCCTCCACTTT. Translated, this is CASSQGGGGSYNSPLHF. The chain uses TRBV7-8 and TRBJ1-6; the best D guess is TRBD1, with 6 bases matching. Sequences SGHVS (CDR1) and FQNEAQ (CDR2) are obtained from the germline V gene. The CDR3 sequence holds 17 residues, the cysteine and phenylalanine included. The only DNA kept is the CDR3, 51 bases in frame from the first base. V is clipped by 5 bases and J by 0 bases, and the sequence between their germline boundaries is 14 bases long.